The sequence of this T cell receptor beta chain was determined in a study of T cells in tumors after PD-1 blockade. As for the study in general: No patient had prior checkpoint blockade, systemic immunosuppression, or radiotherapy within 4 weeks.

TCRdb keeps only in-frame clones here, not all; method: immunoSEQ multiplex PCR. The sample records 7,000 to 9,500 clones, 55% to 70% being singletons. This clone has just one count. V lost 4 bases to trimming and J lost 6 bases; unmatched junction nucleotides: 11. Germline CDR1 SGHDT, CDR2 YYEEEE. The CDR3 loop spans 17 amino acids. V usage is TRBV5-6 and J usage is TRBJ2-1; 12 bases fit TRBD1. This receptor was taken from a human donor with basal cell carcinoma. The input for sequencing was tumor tissue, taken after anti-PD-1 treatment. CDR3 amino acids: CASSQTPGTGGSNEQFF. CDR3 coding DNA: TGTGCCAGCAGCCAGACACCCGGGACAGGGGGCTCCAATGAGCAGTTCTTC.